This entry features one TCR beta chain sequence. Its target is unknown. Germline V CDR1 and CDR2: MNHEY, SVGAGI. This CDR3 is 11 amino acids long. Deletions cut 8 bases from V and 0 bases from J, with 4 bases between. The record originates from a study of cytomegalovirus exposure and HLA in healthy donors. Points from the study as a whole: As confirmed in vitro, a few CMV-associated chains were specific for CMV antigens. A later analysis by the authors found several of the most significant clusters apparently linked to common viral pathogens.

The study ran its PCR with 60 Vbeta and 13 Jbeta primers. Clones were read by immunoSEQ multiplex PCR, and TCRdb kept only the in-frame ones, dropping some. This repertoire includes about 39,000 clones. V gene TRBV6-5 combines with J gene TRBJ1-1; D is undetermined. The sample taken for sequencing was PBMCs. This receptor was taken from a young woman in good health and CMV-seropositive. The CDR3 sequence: CASGVNTEAFF. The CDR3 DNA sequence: TGTGCCAGCGGAGTGAACACTGAAGCTTTCTTT.